This T cell receptor beta chain comes out of a study of post-analysis software for immune sequencing data. Concerning this clonotype itself: What it binds is not known.

Tagging with unique molecular identifiers was a feature of the TCR beta cDNA libraries. Each CDR3 protein is one row after TCRdb ran MiXCR on the PCR reads. The data show 650,000 to 850,000 distinct CDR3 sequences, with around 50% seen just once and over 4% held by the top ten. Study findings and constraints: About five TRBV segments occurring more often in patients than controls included TRBV5-6, TRBV5-1 and TRBV20-1.

The CDR3 runs to 17 residues. The clonotype originates from a girl under 18 with multiple sclerosis. The chain employs TRBV21-1 and TRBJ2-5; the table gives TRBD2 as D, unverified against the DNA. TRBV21-1 is marked as a pseudogene. Specimen: blood. The CDR3 nucleotides read TGTGCCAGCAGCAAAGGGGGACTAGCGGGAGGGCGTGAGACCCAGTACTTC. Translation: CASSKGGLAGGRETQYF.